This T cell receptor beta chain is drawn from a study of shared clonotypes between healthy human individuals. Findings and caveats of the study: Generation probabilities were higher for clonotypes shared across all four sorted-subset donors than for unshared ones.

At deep level, the assay was performed. The table came from immunoSEQ multiplex PCR; TCRdb's copy has only in-frame clones and leaves some out. The sample consists of 950,000 to 1,300,000 clones, approximately 72% of them appearing once. This clone was seen many times. Its antigen is unknown. This CDR3 is 16 amino acids long. Germline CDR1 and CDR2: SEHNR and FQNEAQ (reference sequence). Unmatched junction bases numbered 2, after V lost 1 base and J lost 0 bases. The source of this sequence is a man aged 18-30 years in good health. Sequenced material: memory CD4+ T cells sorted from blood. Subset noted: CD45RA-negative fraction. The chain links TRBV7-9 to TRBJ2-1; TRBD2 agrees at 8 bases. The CDR3 DNA reads TGTGCCAGCAGCTTAGGAAGCGGGAGCTCCTACAATGAGCAGTTCTTC. It codes for CASSLGSGSSYNEQFF.